This T cell receptor (beta chain) was recovered during a study of control samples from healthy donors and cancer patients. Method: immunoSEQ multiplex PCR; TCRdb's copy keeps in-frame clones and lacks some. This table has about 130,000 clones, around 94% appearing once. Germline CDR1 and CDR2: GTSNPN and SVGIG (reference sequence). The trim removed 4 bases at V and 7 bases at J, leaving 11 bases unmatched. CDR3 length: 15 residues. Sequenced sample: PBMCs. This chain links TRBV30 with TRBJ1-2; 11 bases align to TRBD1. The receptor comes from a man aged 55-75 years with colorectal cancer. CDR3 protein: CAWTIWDRGWGGYTF. For the CDR3, the DNA is TGTGCCTGGACCATCTGGGACAGGGGGTGGGGTGGCTACACCTTC.